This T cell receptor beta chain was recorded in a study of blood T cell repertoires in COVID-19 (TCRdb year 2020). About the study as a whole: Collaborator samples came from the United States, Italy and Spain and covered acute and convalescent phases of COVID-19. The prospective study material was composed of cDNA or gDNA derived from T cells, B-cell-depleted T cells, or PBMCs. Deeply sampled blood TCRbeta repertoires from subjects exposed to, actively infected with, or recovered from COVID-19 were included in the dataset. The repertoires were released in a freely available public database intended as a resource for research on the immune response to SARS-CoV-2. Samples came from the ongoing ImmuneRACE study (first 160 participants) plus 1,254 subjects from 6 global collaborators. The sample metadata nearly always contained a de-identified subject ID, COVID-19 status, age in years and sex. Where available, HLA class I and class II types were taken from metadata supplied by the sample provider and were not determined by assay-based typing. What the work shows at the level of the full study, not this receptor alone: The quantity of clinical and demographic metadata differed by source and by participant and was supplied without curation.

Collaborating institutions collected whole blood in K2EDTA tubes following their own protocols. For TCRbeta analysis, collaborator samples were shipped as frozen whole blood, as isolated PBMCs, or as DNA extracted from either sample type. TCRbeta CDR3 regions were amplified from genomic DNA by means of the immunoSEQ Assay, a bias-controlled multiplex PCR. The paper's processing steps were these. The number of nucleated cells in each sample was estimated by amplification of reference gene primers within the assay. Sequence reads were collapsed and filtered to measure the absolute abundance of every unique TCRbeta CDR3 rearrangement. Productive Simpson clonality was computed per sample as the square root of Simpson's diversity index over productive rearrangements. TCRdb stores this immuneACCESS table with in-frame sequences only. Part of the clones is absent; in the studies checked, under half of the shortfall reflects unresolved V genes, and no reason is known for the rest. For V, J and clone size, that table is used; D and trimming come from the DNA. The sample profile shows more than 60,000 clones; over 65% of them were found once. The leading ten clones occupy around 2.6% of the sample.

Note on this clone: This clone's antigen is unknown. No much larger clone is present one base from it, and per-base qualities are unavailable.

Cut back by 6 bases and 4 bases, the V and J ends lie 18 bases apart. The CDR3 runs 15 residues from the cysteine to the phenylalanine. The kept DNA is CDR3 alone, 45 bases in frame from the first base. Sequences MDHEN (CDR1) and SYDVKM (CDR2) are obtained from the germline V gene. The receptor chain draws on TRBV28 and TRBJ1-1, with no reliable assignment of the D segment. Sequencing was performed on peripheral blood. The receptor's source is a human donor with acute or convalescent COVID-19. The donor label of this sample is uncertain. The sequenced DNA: TGTGCCAGCAGCTCAGGAGGGCGGGTCGGCACTGAAGCTTTCTTT. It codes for CASSSGGRVGTEAFF.